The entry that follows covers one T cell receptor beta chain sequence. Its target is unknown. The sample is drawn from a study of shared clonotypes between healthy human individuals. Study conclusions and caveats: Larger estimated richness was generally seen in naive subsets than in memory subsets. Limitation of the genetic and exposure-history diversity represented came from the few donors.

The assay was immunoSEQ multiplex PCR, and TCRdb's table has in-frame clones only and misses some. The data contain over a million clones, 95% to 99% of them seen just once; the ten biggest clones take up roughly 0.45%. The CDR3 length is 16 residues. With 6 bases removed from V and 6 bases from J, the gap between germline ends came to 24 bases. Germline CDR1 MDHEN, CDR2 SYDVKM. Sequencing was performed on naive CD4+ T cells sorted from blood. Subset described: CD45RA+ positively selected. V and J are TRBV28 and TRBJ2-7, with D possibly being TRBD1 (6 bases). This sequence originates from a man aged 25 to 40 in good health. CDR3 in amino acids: CASSYPQGSVSSEQYF. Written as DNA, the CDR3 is TGTGCCAGCAGCTATCCCCAGGGGTCGGTTTCTTCCGAGCAGTACTTC.